This TCR beta chain was observed in a study of T-cell reconstitution after alpha-beta-depleted transplantation in children. This clonotype came up a few times. Preparation of the TCRbeta library was carried out with unique molecular identifiers. A single record per CDR3 protein comes from TCRdb applying MiXCR to the PCR reads. The data contain some 550,000 distinct CDR3 sequences, about a sixth of them singletons. The CDR3 contains 15 residues. V lost 5 bases, J lost 3 bases, and 5 bases stayed unmatched. Germline V gene data show CDR1 as SGHVS and CDR2 as FNYEAQ. The clonotype comes from a human donor who donated a stem cell graft to a child with acute lymphoblastic leukemia. The chain employs TRBV7-6 and TRBJ2-7, with TRBD2 identical over 12 bases. The sequences come from PBMCs from the stem cell graft donor, collected from the stem cell graft. For the CDR3, the DNA is TGTGCCAGCAGCCTGACTAGCGGGAGAATCTACGAGCAGTACTTC. It yields the protein CASSLTSGRIYEQYF.